This T cell receptor beta chain was identified during a study of cytotoxic CD8 clonotypes in ibrutinib-treated CLL. On the study more broadly: The study included around twelve relapsed/refractory and roughly 15 treatment-naive patients; fewer than 18 had IGHV unmutated disease. Study-level results: Baseline levels were approached again at progression, after clonality had risen at ibrutinib response. Public clonotypes were rare and shrank or held steady on treatment.

Some clones are missing from TCRdb's copy, which holds only in-frame ones; the method was immunoSEQ multiplex PCR. The table includes approximately 330,000 clones, approximately 80% detected once. About this clone: Its target is not known.

The clonotype comes from a human donor with chronic lymphocytic leukemia. This material consisted of PBMCs, taken before ibrutinib treatment.

The CDR3 is CASGLVSNTEAFF. Written as DNA, the CDR3 is TGTGCTAGTGGTTTGGTGTCGAACACTGAAGCTTTCTTT. The chain employs TRBV12-5 and TRBJ1-1, with unresolved D. This CDR3 is built from 13 residues. The germline gives CDR1 LGHNT, CDR2 FRNRAP. Trimming took off 0 bases at V and 1 base at J, with 3 bases between the two ends.